This passage covers 22 T cell receptor beta chains from one sample sequenced in a study of cytomegalovirus exposure and HLA in healthy donors. The PCR employed 60 Vbeta primers together with 13 Jbeta primers. Some clones are missing from TCRdb's copy, which holds only in-frame ones; the method was immunoSEQ multiplex PCR. The data hold around 120,000 clones, with 75% to 85% observed a single time. Sequencing was carried out using PBMCs. The origin of the receptors is a man aged 25-45 years in good health and CMV-seropositive.

This clone has a single count. The chain is built from TRBV4-3 and TRBJ1-5, with D tentatively TRBD1 (6 bases). The germline V gene encodes CDR1 LGHNA and CDR2 YSLEER. This CDR3 is 15 amino acids long. V gave up 3 bases and J gave up 5 bases, with 14 bases separating them. As DNA, the CDR3 is TGCGCCAGCAGCCAGACTTGGACAGCCGATCAGCCCCAGCATTTT. Protein: CASSQTWTADQPQHF.

This clone was recorded a few times. This chain joins TRBV9 and TRBJ1-6, with D tentatively TRBD1 (6 bases). The CDR3 spans 12 residues. Per germline, CDR1 SGDLS and CDR2 YYNGEE. The ends were cut back, 0 bases at V and 14 bases at J, with 9 bases in the middle. CDR3 DNA sequence: TGTGCCAGCAGCGTAGGTACAGGGACCCTCCACTTT. Protein: CASSVGTGTLHF.

This sequence joins TRBV6-1 and TRBJ2-2; D might be TRBD2 (5 bases). Germline CDR1 and CDR2: MNHNS and SASEGT. Between the trimmed V and J ends, which lost 2 bases and 0 bases, there was a span of 13 bases. This CDR3 spans 17 amino acids. CDR3 coding DNA: TGTGCCAGCAGTGAACCCGAGGGTAGGGCGAACACCGGGGAGCTGTTTTTT. Translated, it gives CASSEPEGRANTGELFF.

V is TRBV4-1 and J is TRBJ2-5, with 7 nucleotides matching TRBD2. The CDR3 runs 13 residues. Germline V gene sequence: CDR1 MGHRA, CDR2 YSYEKL. Trimming cost V 4 bases and J 4 bases; bases outside gene matches: 3. This chain's CDR3 is CASSRGGLETQYF. The CDR3 DNA is TGCGCCAGCAGCCGGGGGGGGTTAGAGACCCAGTACTTC.

Here the CDR3 reads CASSRQVGGFDEQYF. The CDR3 nucleotides read TGTGCCAGCAGCAGACAGGTAGGGGGTTTCGACGAGCAGTACTTC. This chain uses TRBV25-1 with TRBJ2-7; a weak D match, TRBD1 (6 bases). CDR3 length equals 15 residues. Germline loops: CDR1 MGHDK, CDR2 SYGVNS. The germline V and J ends were trimmed by 6 bases and 5 bases, with 20 bases remaining between them.

The V gene is TRBV18, the J gene TRBJ1-3; 7 bases fit TRBD1. CDR3 length equals 15 residues. The V gene's germline CDR1 is KGHSH and CDR2 LQKENI. The junction had 12 bases not matched to a gene; V was cut back by 6 bases and J by 7 bases. Here the CDR3 DNA reads TGTGCCAGCTCGCCCCAAGCGGAGGGGGCGAACACCATATATTTT. Translation: CASSPQAEGANTIYF. Together with reference TRBV18 and TRBJ1-3, the CDR3 gives the full variable domain: NAGVMQNPRHLVRRRGQEARLRCSPMKGHSHVYWYRQLPEEGLKFMVYLQKENIIDESGMPKERFSAEFPKEGPSILRIQQVVRGDSAAYFCASSPQAEGANTIYFGEGSWLTVV.

The rearrangement links TRBV4-2 to TRBJ1-5, with unresolved D. Germline assignment: CDR1 LGHNA and CDR2 YNFKEQ. Trimming removed 4 bases from V and 2 bases from J, with 15 bases in between. CDR3 length: 16 amino acids. This CDR3 reads CASSPHGPEGNQPQHF. CDR3 in DNA: TGTGCCAGCAGCCCCCACGGACCGGAGGGCAATCAGCCCCAGCATTTT.

This clone was detected once. The chain carries TRBV5-1 and TRBJ2-1; 7 nucleotides line up with TRBD2. With V trimmed by 4 bases and J by 7 bases, 11 bases remained unmatched. The CDR3 is 15 amino acids. Germline V CDR1 and CDR2: SGHRS, YFSETQ. The CDR3 reads CASSGGPAGLNEQFF. The CDR3 coding sequence is TGCGCCAGCAGCGGTGGACCAGCGGGGTTGAATGAGCAGTTCTTC.

This clone was observed a handful of times. The chain combines TRBV28 with TRBJ1-1, with D tentatively TRBD1 (5 bases). This CDR3 has 16 residues. Germline values: CDR1 MDHEN, CDR2 SYDVKM. The germline V and J ends were trimmed by 5 bases and 7 bases, with 23 bases remaining between them. The DNA of the CDR3 is TGTGCCAGCAGTCCCATAGGGGAGGGGATCCTCAATGAAGCTTTCTTT. Protein: CASSPIGEGILNEAFF.

Only a few counts were recorded for this clone. The CDR3 sequence: CASGQGNTGELFF. The CDR3 DNA reads as TGTGCCAGTGGACAGGGGAACACCGGGGAGCTGTTTTTT. The rearrangement joins TRBV28 to TRBJ2-2, with TRBD1 matching over 8 bases. V was pared by 9 bases and J by 1 base, with 1 base of the junction left unmatched. CDR1 and CDR2 from the germline V gene are MDHEN and SYDVKM. The CDR3 contains 13 residues.

The rearrangement links TRBV5-6 to TRBJ2-7, with 8 bases aligning to TRBD1. The ends lost 4 bases at V and 3 bases at J; junction bases unmatched: 6. Germline-derived CDR1 and CDR2 are SGHDT and YYEEEE. CDR3 length: 14 amino acids. The CDR3, as DNA: TGTGCCAGCAGCGCTGAGGGACAGGACTACGAGCAGTACTTC. Protein product: CASSAEGQDYEQYF.

This clone was observed a few times. The V and J genes are TRBV11-1 and TRBJ1-2, with 11 bases fitting TRBD1. The CDR3 consists of 14 residues. Germline V gives CDR1 SGHAT, CDR2 FQDESV (reference sequence). The J segment lost 4 bases and the V segment lost 5 bases, leaving 3 bases of the junction unmatched. The CDR3 DNA follows: TGTGCCAGCAGCCCAGGACAGGGGGCCTATGGCTACACCTTC. This sequence encodes CASSPGQGAYGYTF. The full variable domain, in which reference TRBV11-1 and TRBJ1-2 provide the parts outside the CDR3, is EAEVAQSPRYKITEKSQAVAFWCDPISGHATLYWYRQILGQGPELLVQFQDESVVDDSQLPKDRFSAERLKGVDSTLKIQPAELGDSAMYLCASSPGQGAYGYTFGSGTRLTVV.

This clone was seen a few times. The J gene is TRBJ1-2, the V gene TRBV5-1; D call uncertain. V lost 0 bases, J lost 8 bases, and 17 bases lay in between. The length of the CDR3 is 15 residues. Germline CDR1 and CDR2: SGHRS and YFSETQ. The CDR3 DNA follows: TGCGCCAGCAGCTTGGAGGGTCGAAATCCGGGGGGCTACACCTTC. Its translation is CASSLEGRNPGGYTF.

CDR3 in amino acids: CASSLGRSGANVLTF. DNA for the CDR3: TGCGCCAGCAGCTTGGGCAGGTCTGGGGCCAACGTCCTGACTTTC. The chain couples TRBV5-1 to TRBJ2-6; D uncertain. CDR1 and CDR2 from the germline V gene are SGHRS and YFSETQ. This CDR3 spans 15 amino acids. V was trimmed by 0 bases and J by 1 base, leaving 5 bases between them.

The DNA of the CDR3 is TGTGCCAGCAGCAACTCTCAACAGGGCCCGAACACCGGGGAGCTGTTTTTT. The encoded protein is CASSNSQQGPNTGELFF. V and J are TRBV21-1 and TRBJ2-2; the DNA was not used to check the table's D call, TRBD1. TRBV21-1 is deemed a pseudogene. This CDR3 contains 17 residues.

The chain employs TRBV5-4 and TRBJ1-1; no clear D gene. The germline V gene encodes CDR1 SGHNT and CDR2 YYREEE (reference sequence). Trimming shortened V by 2 bases and J by 1 base, and 6 bases separated the two germline ends. The CDR3 covers 13 residues. In DNA form, the CDR3 reads TGTGCCAGCAGCTTACAAGAGAACACTGAAGCTTTCTTT. Translating gives CASSLQENTEAFF.

This chain joins TRBV13 and TRBJ2-1, with a weak D call TRBD1 (5 bases). V gave up 6 bases and J gave up 3 bases, with 30 bases separating them. CDR1 PRHDT and CDR2 FYEKMQ come from the germline V gene (reference sequence). This CDR3 spans 20 amino acids. CDR3 sequence (DNA): TGTGCCAGCAGTAAGCAGGGTTCCGACCATGACAACCCTTACTACAATGAGCAGTTCTTC. Encoded protein: CASSKQGSDHDNPYYNEQFF.

The chain carries TRBV2 and TRBJ2-7; 9 bases match TRBD1. The CDR3 contains 14 residues. Germline lookup yields CDR1 SNHLY and CDR2 FYNNEI. V dropped 4 bases and J dropped 6; count of bases not matched to a gene: 7. The CDR3, as DNA: TGTGCCAGCAGTGTAGGGGACAGGGTACGCGAGCAGTACTTC. Its protein is CASSVGDRVREQYF. Full variable domain (missing parts from reference TRBV2 and TRBJ2-7): EPEVTQTPSHQVTQMGQEVILRCVPISNHLYFYWYRQILGQKVEFLVSFYNNEISEKSEIFDDQFSVERPDGSNFTLKIRSTKLEDSAMYFCASSVGDRVREQYFGPGTRLTVT.

This clone was picked up one time. V gene TRBV30 combines with J gene TRBJ1-1; D unresolved. The CDR3 runs 12 residues. Per germline, CDR1 GTSNPN and CDR2 SVGIG (reference sequence). Deletions cut 6 bases from V and 1 base from J, with 9 bases between. The CDR3 protein is CACRYSNTEAFF. Written as DNA, the CDR3 is TGTGCCTGCCGTTACTCGAACACTGAAGCTTTCTTT.

This clone has only one observation. The chain uses TRBV7-2 and TRBJ2-5; unclear D gene. The J call may be mistaken, given a closer DNA end match to TRBJ2-7. The CDR3 length is 14 residues. The V gene's germline CDR1 is SGHTA and CDR2 FQGNSA. The CDR3 nucleotides read TGTGCCAGCAGCTTTAGTGTCTCAAACTACGAGCAGTACTTC. It translates to CASSFSVSNYEQYF.

This chain links TRBV5-1 with TRBJ2-1; tentative D call: TRBD1 (5 bases). The CDR3 has 13 residues. V was cut by 4 bases and J by 9 bases, with 14 bases left in between. In germline, CDR1 is SGHRS, CDR2 YFSETQ. CDR3 sequence: CASSLGHSGEQFF. For the CDR3, the DNA is TGCGCCAGCAGCCTCGGACATTCTGGTGAGCAGTTCTTC. The full variable domain, its missing parts supplied by reference TRBV5-1 and TRBJ2-1, is KAGVTQTPRYLIKTRGQQVTLSCSPISGHRSVSWYQQTPGQGLQFLFEYFSETQRNKGNFPGRFSGRQFSNSRSEMNVSTLELGDSALYLCASSLGHSGEQFFGPGTRLTVL.

J is TRBJ2-2 and V is TRBV19; 10 bases are shared with TRBD1. Germline values: CDR1 LNHDA, CDR2 SQIVND (reference sequence). The CDR3 is 18 amino acids. Trimming cost V 4 bases and J 0 bases; bases outside gene matches: 8. CDR3 coding DNA: TGTGCCAGTAGTACCCGGGACAGGGGCCCGCCGAACACCGGGGAGCTGTTTTTT. This gives the protein CASSTRDRGPPNTGELFF.